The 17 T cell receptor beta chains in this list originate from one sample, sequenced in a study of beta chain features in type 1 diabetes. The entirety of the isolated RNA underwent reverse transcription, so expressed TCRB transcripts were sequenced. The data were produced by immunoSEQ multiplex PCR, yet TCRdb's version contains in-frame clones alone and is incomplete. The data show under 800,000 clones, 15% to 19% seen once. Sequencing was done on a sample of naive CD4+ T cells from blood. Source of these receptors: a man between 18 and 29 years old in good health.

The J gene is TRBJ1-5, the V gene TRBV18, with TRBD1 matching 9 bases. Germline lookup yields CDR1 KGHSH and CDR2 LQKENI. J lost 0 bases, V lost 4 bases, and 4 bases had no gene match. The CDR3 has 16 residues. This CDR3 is CASSHRDRVSNQPQHF. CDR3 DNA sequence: TGTGCCAGCTCACACCGGGACAGGGTTAGCAATCAGCCCCAGCATTTT.

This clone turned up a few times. In nucleotides, the CDR3 is TGCGCCAGCAGCTCACGGACTAGCGGAGGGGTCAACGAGCAGTACTTC. Encoded protein: CASSSRTSGGVNEQYF. The rearrangement links TRBV5-1 to TRBJ2-7, with 10 bases aligning to TRBD2. J lost 5 bases, V lost 3 bases, and 11 bases had no gene match. The CDR3 is 16 amino acids. The germline V gene has CDR1 SGHRS and CDR2 YFSETQ.

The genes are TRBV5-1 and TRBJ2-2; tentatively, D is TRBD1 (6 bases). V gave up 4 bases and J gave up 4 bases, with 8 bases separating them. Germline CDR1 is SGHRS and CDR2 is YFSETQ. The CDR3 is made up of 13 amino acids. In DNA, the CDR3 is TGCGCCAGCAGCCTACAGGGCACCGGGGAGCTGTTTTTT. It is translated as CASSLQGTGELFF.

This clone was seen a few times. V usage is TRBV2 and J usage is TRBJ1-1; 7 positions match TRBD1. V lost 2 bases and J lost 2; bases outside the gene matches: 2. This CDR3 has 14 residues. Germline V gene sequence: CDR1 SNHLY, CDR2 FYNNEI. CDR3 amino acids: CASSERQGNTEAFF. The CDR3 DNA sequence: TGTGCCAGCAGTGAAAGACAGGGAAACACTGAAGCTTTCTTT.

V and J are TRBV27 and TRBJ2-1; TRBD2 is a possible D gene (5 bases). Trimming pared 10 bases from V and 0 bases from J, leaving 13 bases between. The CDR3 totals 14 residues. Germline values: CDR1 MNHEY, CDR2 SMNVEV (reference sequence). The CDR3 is CATLWESSYNEQFF. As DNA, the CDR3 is TGTGCCACCCTATGGGAGAGCTCCTACAATGAGCAGTTCTTC.

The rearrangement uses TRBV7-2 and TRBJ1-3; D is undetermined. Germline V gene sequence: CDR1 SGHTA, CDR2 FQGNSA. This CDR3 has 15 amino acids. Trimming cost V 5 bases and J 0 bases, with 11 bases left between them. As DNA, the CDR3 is TGTGCCAGCAGCCGTCAGGCAGGCTCTGGAAACACCATATATTTT. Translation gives CASSRQAGSGNTIYF.

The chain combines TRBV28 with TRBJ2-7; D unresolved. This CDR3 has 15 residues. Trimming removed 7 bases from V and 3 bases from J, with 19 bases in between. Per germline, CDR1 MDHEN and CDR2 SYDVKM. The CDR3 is CASIEGGKMDYEQYF. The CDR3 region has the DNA TGTGCCAGCATCGAAGGTGGGAAAATGGACTACGAGCAGTACTTC.

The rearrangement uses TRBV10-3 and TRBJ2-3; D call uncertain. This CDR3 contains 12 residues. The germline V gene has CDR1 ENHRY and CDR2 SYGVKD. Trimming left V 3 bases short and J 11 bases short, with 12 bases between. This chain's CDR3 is CAISDGMLGQYF. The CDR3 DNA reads TGTGCCATCAGTGATGGGATGTTGGGGCAGTATTTT.

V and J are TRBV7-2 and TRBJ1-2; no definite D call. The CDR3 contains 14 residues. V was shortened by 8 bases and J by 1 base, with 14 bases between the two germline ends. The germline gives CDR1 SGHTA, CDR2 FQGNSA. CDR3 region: CASGLRTVNYGYTF. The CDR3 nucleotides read TGTGCCAGCGGTCTCAGGACGGTTAACTATGGCTACACCTTC.

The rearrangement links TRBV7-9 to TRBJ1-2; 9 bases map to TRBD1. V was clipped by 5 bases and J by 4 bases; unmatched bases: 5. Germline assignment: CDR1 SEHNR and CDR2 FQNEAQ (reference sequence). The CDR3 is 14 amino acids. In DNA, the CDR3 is TGTGCCAGCAGCCAAGGACAGGGGCTCTATGGCTACACCTTC. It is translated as CASSQGQGLYGYTF.

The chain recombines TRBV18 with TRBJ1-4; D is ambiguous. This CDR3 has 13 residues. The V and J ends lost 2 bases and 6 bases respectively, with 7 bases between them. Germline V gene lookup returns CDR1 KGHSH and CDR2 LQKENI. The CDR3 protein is CASSPEIYEKLFF. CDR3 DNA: TGTGCCAGCTCACCAGAAATCTATGAAAAACTGTTTTTT.

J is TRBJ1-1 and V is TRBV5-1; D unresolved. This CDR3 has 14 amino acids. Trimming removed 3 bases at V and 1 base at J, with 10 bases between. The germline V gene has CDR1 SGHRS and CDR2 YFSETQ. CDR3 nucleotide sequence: TGCGCCAGCAGCTCGTTTAAACAGAACACTGAAGCTTTCTTT. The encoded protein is CASSSFKQNTEAFF.

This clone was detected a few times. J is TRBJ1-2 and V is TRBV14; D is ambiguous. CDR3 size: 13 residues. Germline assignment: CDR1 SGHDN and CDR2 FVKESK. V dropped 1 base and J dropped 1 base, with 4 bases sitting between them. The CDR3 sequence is CASSQAINYGYTF. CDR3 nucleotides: TGTGCCAGCAGCCAAGCAATTAACTATGGCTACACCTTC.

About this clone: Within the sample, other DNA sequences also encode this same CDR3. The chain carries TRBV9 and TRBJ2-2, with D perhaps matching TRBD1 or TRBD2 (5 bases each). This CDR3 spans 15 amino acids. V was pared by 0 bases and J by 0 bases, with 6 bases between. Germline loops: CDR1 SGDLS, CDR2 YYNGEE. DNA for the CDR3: TGTGCCAGCAGCGTAGTGGGGGCGAACACCGGGGAGCTGTTTTTT. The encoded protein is CASSVVGANTGELFF. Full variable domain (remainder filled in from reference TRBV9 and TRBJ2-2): DSGVTQTPKHLITATGQRVTLRCSPRSGDLSVYWYQQSLDQGLQFLIQYYNGEERAKGNILERFSAQQFPDLHSELNLSSLELGDSALYFCASSVVGANTGELFFGEGSRLTVL.

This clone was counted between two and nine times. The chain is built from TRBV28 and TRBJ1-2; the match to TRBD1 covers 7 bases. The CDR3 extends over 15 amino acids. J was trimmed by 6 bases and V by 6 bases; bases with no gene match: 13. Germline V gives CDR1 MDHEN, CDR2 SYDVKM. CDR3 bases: TGTGCCAGCAGCACGACCTACAGGGGTATACATGGCTACACCTTC. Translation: CASSTTYRGIHGYTF.

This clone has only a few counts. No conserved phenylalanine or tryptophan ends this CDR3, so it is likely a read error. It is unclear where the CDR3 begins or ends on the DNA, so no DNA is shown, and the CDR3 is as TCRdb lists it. The CDR3 reads CASSSLDRAYKIQI. This chain links TRBV7-9 with TRBJ2-7; no check of the table's D call, TRBD1, against the DNA was made. Germline CDR1 is SEHNR and CDR2 is FQNEAQ (reference sequence). The CDR3 is 14 amino acids long, termini counted.

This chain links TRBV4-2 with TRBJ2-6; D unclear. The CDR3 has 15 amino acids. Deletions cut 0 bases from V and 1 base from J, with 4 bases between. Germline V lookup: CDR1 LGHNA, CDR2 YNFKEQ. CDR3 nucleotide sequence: TGTGCCAGCAGCCAAGAGGTTTCTGGGGCCAACGTCCTGACTTTC. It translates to CASSQEVSGANVLTF.